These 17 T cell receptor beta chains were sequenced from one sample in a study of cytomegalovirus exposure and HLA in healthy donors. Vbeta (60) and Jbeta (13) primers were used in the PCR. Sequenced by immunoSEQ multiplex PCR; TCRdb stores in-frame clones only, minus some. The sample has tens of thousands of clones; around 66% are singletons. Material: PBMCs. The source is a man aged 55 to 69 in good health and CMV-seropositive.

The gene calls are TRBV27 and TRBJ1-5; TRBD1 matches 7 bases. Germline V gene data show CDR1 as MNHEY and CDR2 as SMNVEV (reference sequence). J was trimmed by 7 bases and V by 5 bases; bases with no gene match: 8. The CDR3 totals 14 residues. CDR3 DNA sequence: TGTGCCAGCAGTCCCGGGACAGTGGGACAGCCCCAGCATTTT. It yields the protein CASSPGTVGQPQHF.

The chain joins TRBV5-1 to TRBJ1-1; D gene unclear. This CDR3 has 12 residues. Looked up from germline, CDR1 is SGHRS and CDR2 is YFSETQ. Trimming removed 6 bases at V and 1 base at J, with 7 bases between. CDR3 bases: TGCGCCAGCACCCTAGGGAACACTGAAGCTTTCTTT. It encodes CASTLGNTEAFF.

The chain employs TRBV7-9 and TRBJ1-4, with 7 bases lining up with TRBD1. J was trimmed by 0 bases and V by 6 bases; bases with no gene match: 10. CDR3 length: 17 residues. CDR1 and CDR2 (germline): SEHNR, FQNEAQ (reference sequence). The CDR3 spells CASSSTQGGATNEKLFF. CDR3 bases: TGTGCCAGCAGTTCCACCCAGGGGGGCGCAACTAATGAAAAACTGTTTTTT.

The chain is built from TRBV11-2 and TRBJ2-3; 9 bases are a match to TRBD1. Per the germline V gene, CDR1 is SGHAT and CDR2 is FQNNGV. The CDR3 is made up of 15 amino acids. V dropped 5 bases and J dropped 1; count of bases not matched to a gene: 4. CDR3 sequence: CASSPQGAGTDTQYF. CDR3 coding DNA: TGTGCCAGCAGCCCACAGGGGGCAGGCACAGATACGCAGTATTTT.

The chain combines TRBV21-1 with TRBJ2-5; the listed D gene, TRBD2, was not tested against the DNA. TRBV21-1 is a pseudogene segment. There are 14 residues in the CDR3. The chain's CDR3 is CASSTLARQETQYF. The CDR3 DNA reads TGTGCCAGCAGCACCCTAGCGCGCCAAGAGACCCAGTACTTC.

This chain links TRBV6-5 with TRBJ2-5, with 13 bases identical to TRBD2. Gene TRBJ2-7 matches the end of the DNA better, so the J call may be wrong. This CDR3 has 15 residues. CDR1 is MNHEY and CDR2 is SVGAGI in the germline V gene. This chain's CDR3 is CASSSRTSGSNEQYF. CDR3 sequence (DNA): TGTGCCAGCAGTTCCCGGACTAGCGGGAGTAACGAGCAGTACTTC.

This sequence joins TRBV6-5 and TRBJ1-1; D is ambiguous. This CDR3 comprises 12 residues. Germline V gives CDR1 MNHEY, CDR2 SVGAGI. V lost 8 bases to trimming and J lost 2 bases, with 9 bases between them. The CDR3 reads CASGKLNTEAFF. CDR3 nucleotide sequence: TGTGCCAGCGGTAAACTCAACACTGAAGCTTTCTTT.

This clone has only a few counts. CDR3 DNA: TGTGCCTGGAGCAGACAGACTGGAAACACCATATATTTT. As protein: CAWSRQTGNTIYF. The gene calls are TRBV30 and TRBJ1-3, with D possibly TRBD1 on 5 matching bases. The CDR3 loop spans 13 amino acids. Deletions cut 3 bases from V and 2 bases from J, with 8 bases between. Germline CDR1 and CDR2: GTSNPN and SVGIG (reference sequence).

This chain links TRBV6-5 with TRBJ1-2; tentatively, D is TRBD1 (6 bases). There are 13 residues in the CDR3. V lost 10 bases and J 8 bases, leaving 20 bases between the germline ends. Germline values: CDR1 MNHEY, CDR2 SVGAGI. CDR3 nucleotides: TGTGCCACCTCGGACAGCCCGTCCTTGGGCTACACCTTC. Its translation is CATSDSPSLGYTF.

CDR3 DNA: TGTGCCATCAGTCGGGACAGGGGGGATAATTCACCCCTCCACTTT. Its translation is CAISRDRGDNSPLHF. The V gene is TRBV10-3, the J gene TRBJ1-6; TRBD1 matches 11 bases. V lost 5 bases, J lost 5 bases, and 2 bases stayed unmatched. This CDR3 spans 15 amino acids. Germline CDR1 ENHRY, CDR2 SYGVKD.

CDR3 region: CASRTVIGYEQYF. CDR3 coding DNA: TGTGCCAGTCGAACAGTGATCGGCTACGAGCAGTACTTC. The genes are TRBV19 and TRBJ2-7, with D unresolved. This CDR3 is built from 13 residues. Germline CDR1 and CDR2: LNHDA and SQIVND (reference sequence). V dropped 8 bases and J dropped 3 bases, with 14 bases sitting between them.

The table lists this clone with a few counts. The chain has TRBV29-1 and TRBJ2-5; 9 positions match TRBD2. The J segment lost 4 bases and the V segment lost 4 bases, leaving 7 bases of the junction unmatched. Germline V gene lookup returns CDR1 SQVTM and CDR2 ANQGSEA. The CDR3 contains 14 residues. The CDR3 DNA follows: TGCAGCGTTGGAGGTAGCGGGGGTCTAGAGACCCAGTACTTC. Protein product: CSVGGSGGLETQYF.

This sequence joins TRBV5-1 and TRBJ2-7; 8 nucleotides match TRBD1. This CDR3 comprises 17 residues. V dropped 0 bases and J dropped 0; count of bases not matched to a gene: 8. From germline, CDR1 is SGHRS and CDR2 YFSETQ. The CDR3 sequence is CASSLGGTGGSSYEQYF. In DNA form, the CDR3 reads TGCGCCAGCAGCTTGGGGGGTACAGGGGGGAGCTCCTACGAGCAGTACTTC.

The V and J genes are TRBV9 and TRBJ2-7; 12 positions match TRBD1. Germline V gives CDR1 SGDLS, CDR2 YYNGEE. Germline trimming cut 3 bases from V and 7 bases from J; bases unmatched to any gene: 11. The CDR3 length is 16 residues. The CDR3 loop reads CASSAHPGQGASEQYF. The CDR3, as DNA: TGTGCCAGCAGCGCCCATCCGGGACAGGGGGCCTCTGAGCAGTACTTC.

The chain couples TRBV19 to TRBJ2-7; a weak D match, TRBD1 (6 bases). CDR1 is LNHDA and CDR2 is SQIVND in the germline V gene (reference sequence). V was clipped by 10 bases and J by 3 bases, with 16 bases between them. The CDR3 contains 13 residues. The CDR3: CATSTGPGYEQYF. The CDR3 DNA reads TGTGCCACCTCTACAGGGCCGGGCTACGAGCAGTACTTC.

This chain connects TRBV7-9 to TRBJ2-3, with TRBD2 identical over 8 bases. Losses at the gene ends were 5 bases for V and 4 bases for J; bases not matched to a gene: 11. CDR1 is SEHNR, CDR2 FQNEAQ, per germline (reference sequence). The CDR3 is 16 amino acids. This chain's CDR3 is CASSLAERGYSDTQYF. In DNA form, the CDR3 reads TGTGCCAGCAGCCTCGCCGAGCGGGGGTACTCAGATACGCAGTATTTT.

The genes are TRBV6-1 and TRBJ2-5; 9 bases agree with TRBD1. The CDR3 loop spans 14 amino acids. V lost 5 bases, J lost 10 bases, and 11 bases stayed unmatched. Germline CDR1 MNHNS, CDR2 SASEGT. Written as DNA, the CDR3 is TGTGCCAGCAGTCTGAAGGAGACAGGGGGGATCCAGTACTTC. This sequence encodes CASSLKETGGIQYF.